These T cell receptor beta chains were read from a single sample in a study of T cells after yellow fever vaccination. TCRdb recomputed calls from the 5' RACE reads with MiXCR, one row per CDR3 protein. The sample holds over 300,000 distinct CDR3 sequences, 4.1% seen once. The specimen comprised PBMCs, sampled 5 days after the yellow fever booster vaccination. Receptor source: a man aged 18 to 29 who received the YFV17D yellow fever vaccine. Both conserved end residues are part of each CDR3. The D gene is left open where the match is weak. Size tells how often a clone was seen (once, few, many) or the class of an expanded clone, and some rows leave it out.

NA TRBJ2-7 TRBV6-5 NA CASSPGLTPSEQYF TGTGCCAGCAGTCCGGGACTGACTCCATCCGAGCAGTACTTC
NA TRBJ2-7 TRBV5-1 NA CASSLDVFEQYF TGCGCCAGCAGCTTGGATGTATTCGAGCAGTACTTC
TRBD2 TRBJ2-7 TRBV4-2 few CASSQTGGTYYEQYF TGTGCCAGCAGCCAAACCGGGGGGACGTACTACGAGCAGTACTTC
NA TRBJ1-2 TRBV12-3/TRBV12-4 NA CASRGGGRNDGYTF TGTGCCAGCAGGGGGGGAGGGCGTAACGATGGCTACACCTTC
TRBD2 TRBJ2-1 TRBV7-2 NA CASSYVGGGAPHEQFF TGTGCCAGCAGCTACGTGGGCGGGGGGGCACCGCATGAGCAGTTCTTC
NA TRBJ1-5 TRBV24-1 NA CATSDLNQPQHF TGTGCCACCAGTGATTTAAATCAGCCCCAGCATTTT
NA TRBJ2-5 TRBV5-4 many CASSLDPTGETQYF TGTGCCAGCAGCCTCGATCCCACGGGGGAGACCCAGTACTTC
TRBD1 TRBJ2-6 TRBV5-1 many CASSSGQGSGANVLTF TGTGCCAGCAGTTCGGGACAGGGGTCCGGGGCCAACGTCCTGACTTTC
TRBD2 TRBJ2-7 TRBV4-3 NA CASSPGGGDYEQYF TGCGCCAGCAGCCCGGGCGGGGGGGACTACGAGCAGTACTTC
NA TRBJ2-2 TRBV25-1 many CASSEIPRDTNTGELFF TGTGCCAGCAGTGAAATCCCCAGGGACACGAACACCGGGGAGCTGTTTTTT
NA TRBJ2-4 TRBV20-1 many CSARTQLAKNIQYF TGCAGTGCTCGGACACAACTAGCCAAAAACATTCAGTACTTC
TRBD1 TRBJ1-3 TRBV10-3 NA CAISERSGQLSGNTIYF TGTGCCATCAGTGAGCGCTCGGGACAGCTCTCTGGAAACACCATATATTTT
NA TRBJ2-7 TRBV4-3 NA CASSQGVGKTSYEQYF TGCGCCAGCAGCCAAGGGGTAGGCAAGACATCCTACGAGCAGTACTTC
TRBD2 TRBJ2-5 TRBV4-1 few CASSRPGTSRDETQYF TGCGCCAGCAGCCGACCCGGGACTAGCCGTGACGAGACCCAGTACTTC
TRBD1 TRBJ2-6 TRBV30 NA CAWSVSRDSSSGANVLTF TGTGCCTGGAGTGTCTCAAGGGACAGTTCATCTGGGGCCAACGTCCTGACTTTC
TRBD1 TRBJ1-2 TRBV4-3 many CASSPGGGNYGYTF TGCGCCAGCAGCCCAGGGGGGGGAAACTATGGCTACACCTTC
TRBD2 TRBJ2-1 TRBV7-8 NA CASESSGGTYNEQFF TGTGCCAGCGAGTCTAGCGGGGGGACTTACAATGAGCAGTTCTTC
NA TRBJ1-1 TRBV4-1 many CASRSLTRNTEAFF TGCGCCAGCAGGAGCCTCACACGCAACACTGAAGCTTTCTTT
TRBD1 TRBJ2-1 TRBV5-1 few CASSGQGSDSYNEQFF TGCGCCAGCAGCGGACAGGGGTCCGATTCATACAATGAGCAGTTCTTC
NA TRBJ1-1 TRBV27 few CASSSPLEAFF TGTGCCAGCAGCTCCCCCCTGGAAGCTTTCTTT
TRBD1 TRBJ1-4 TRBV19 NA CATTGTGNEKLFF TGTGCCACGACCGGGACAGGGAACGAAAAACTGTTTTTT
TRBD2 TRBJ2-1 TRBV7-2 many CASSLSGTSGGGPYNEQFF TGTGCCAGCAGCCTGTCCGGGACTAGCGGGGGGGGTCCCTACAATGAGCAGTTCTTC
NA TRBJ1-5 TRBV15 few CATSRDGGYQPQHF TGTGCCACCAGCAGAGACGGAGGCTATCAGCCCCAGCATTTT
NA TRBJ2-3 TRBV20-1 few CSAPRSKGDTQYF TGCAGTGCTCCGCGCTCCAAGGGAGATACGCAGTATTTT
NA TRBJ1-5 TRBV10-3 NA CAISESLGGQPQHF TGTGCCATCAGTGAGTCTCTGGGTGGTCAGCCCCAGCATTTT
NA TRBJ1-5 TRBV5-6 many CASSQGGGIQPQHF TGTGCCAGCAGTCAGGGAGGGGGTATCCAGCCCCAGCATTTT
NA TRBJ2-6 TRBV4-1 NA CASSQHSGANVLTF TGCGCTAGCAGCCAACACTCTGGGGCCAACGTCCTGACTTTC
NA TRBJ2-5 TRBV11-2 many CASRIFQLAGETQYF TGTGCCAGCAGAATCTTCCAACTCGCGGGGGAGACCCAGTACTTC
NA TRBJ1-5 TRBV3-1 NA CASSQGPGNNQPQHF TGTGCCAGCAGCCAAGGTCCAGGGAATAATCAGCCCCAGCATTTT
NA TRBJ2-4 TRBV6-5 few CASSLPGEADKLAKNIQYF TGTGCCAGCAGTCTCCCGGGGGAGGCGGATAAGCTAGCCAAAAACATTCAGTACTTC
NA TRBJ1-5 TRBV5-6 many CASSRHSLNQPQHF TGTGCCAGCAGCCGCCACTCCCTCAATCAGCCCCAGCATTTT
NA TRBJ1-3 TRBV12-3/TRBV12-4 NA CASRSSGGVGNTIYF TGTGCCAGCAGGTCCTCCGGTGGGGTTGGAAACACCATATATTTT
TRBD1 TRBJ1-6 TRBV12-3/TRBV12-4 few CASSPGQGPSSYNSPLHF TGTGCCAGCAGCCCCGGACAGGGCCCTAGCTCCTATAATTCACCCCTCCACTTT
TRBD2 TRBJ2-1 TRBV7-2 few CASRLPGGRFNEQFF TGTGCCAGCCGTCTCCCGGGGGGGCGGTTCAATGAGCAGTTCTTC
NA TRBJ2-4 TRBV4-1 few CASSQGEGGAKNIQYF TGCGCCAGCAGCCAAGGGGAAGGGGGAGCCAAAAACATTCAGTACTTC
TRBD1 TRBJ1-4 TRBV10-3 NA CAISDPDRDEKLFF TGTGCCATCAGTGATCCGGACAGGGATGAAAAACTGTTTTTT
NA TRBJ1-1 TRBV7-2 many CASSMGGHPNTEAFF TGTGCCAGCAGTATGGGGGGACACCCTAACACTGAAGCTTTCTTT
NA TRBJ1-2 TRBV20-1 few CSARRIGVSYGYTF TGCAGTGCTAGAAGGATAGGAGTTTCCTATGGCTACACCTTC
NA TRBJ1-2 TRBV20-1 NA CSARMAGGSYGYTF TGCAGTGCTAGGATGGCGGGGGGAAGCTATGGCTACACCTTC
NA TRBJ1-3 TRBV4-1 NA CASSPNTESGNTIYF TGCGCCAGCAGCCCGAATACTGAATCTGGAAACACCATATATTTT
NA TRBJ1-1 TRBV4-1 NA CASSQVVSENTEAFF TGCGCCAGCAGCCAAGTAGTCTCAGAGAACACTGAAGCTTTCTTT
NA TRBJ2-5 TRBV7-9 few CASRRDFRDRETQYF TGTGCCAGCAGAAGGGATTTTCGGGACCGAGAGACCCAGTACTTC
NA TRBJ1-3 TRBV5-1 many CASSLGITSGNTIYF TGCGCCAGCAGCTTGGGGATTACCTCTGGAAACACCATATATTTT
NA TRBJ1-1 TRBV30 NA CACRLGAGREAFF TGTGCCTGTCGACTAGGGGCAGGGCGCGAAGCTTTCTTT
NA TRBJ1-1 TRBV6-5 few CASSYSPTAVDTEAFF TGTGCCAGCAGTTACTCGCCGACTGCGGTGGACACTGAAGCTTTCTTT
NA TRBJ1-2 TRBV7-8 few CASSLVGGRGYGYTF TGTGCCAGCAGCTTAGTAGGTGGCAGGGGTTATGGCTACACCTTC
NA TRBJ2-2 TRBV7-2 NA CASSLVGLGELFF TGTGCCAGCAGCTTAGTGGGGCTCGGGGAGCTGTTTTTT
NA TRBJ1-1 TRBV12-3/TRBV12-4 NA CASSLTGYTEAFF TGTGCCAGCAGTTTAACGGGGTACACTGAAGCTTTCTTT
NA TRBJ1-6 TRBV7-6 many CASSFSQADSPLHF TGTGCCAGCAGCTTCTCCCAAGCGGATTCACCCCTCCACTTT